This TCR beta chain was identified in a study of shared clonotypes between healthy human individuals. The CDR3 consists of 15 residues. The junction had 8 bases not matched to a gene; V was cut back by 8 bases and J by 2 bases. CDR1 and CDR2 (germline): WNHNN, SYGVQD (reference sequence). Profiling relied on immunoSEQ multiplex PCR, and the TCRdb table lists in-frame clones only, not all of them. The data hold 900,000 to 1,200,000 clones, with approximately 80% observed a single time. Notes on the study in general: Across subsets, estimated richness was generally greater for naive than for memory populations.

The sample holds one count of this clone. Its antigen is still unknown. Sequenced: memory CD4+ T cells from PBMCs. Specified subset: CD45RA-negative fraction. This sequence originates from a man in his late teens or twenties in good health. Some clones in this sample may be carry-over from other donors' samples. J is TRBJ2-2 and V is TRBV10-1; TRBD1 matches 7 bases. Written as DNA, the CDR3 is TGCGCCAGCCCCGATCAGGGGGACAACACCGGGGAGCTGTTTTTT. Translating it yields CASPDQGDNTGELFF.